The clone carrying this T cell receptor (beta chain) appeared a few times. Its target is not known. This record belongs to a study of T-cell reconstitution after alpha-beta-depleted transplantation in children. Study-wide results and limits: Newly produced T cells mostly accounted for T-cell counts and diversity one year post-transplant.

As it was prepared, the TCRbeta library received unique molecular identifiers. Using its own MiXCR run on the PCR reads, TCRdb lists one record per CDR3 protein. The sample includes about 980,000 distinct CDR3 sequences, about 30% seen only once; the top ten take approximately 30%. The CDR3 runs 13 residues. The V and J ends lost 6 bases and 4 bases, in that order; junction bases with no gene match: 7. In germline, CDR1 is DFQATT, CDR2 SNEGSKA (reference sequence). The gene calls are TRBV20-1 and TRBJ2-5, with 8 nucleotides matching TRBD1. Sequencing used PBMCs, mostly from graft donor cells, obtained 360 days after TCRalphabeta/CD19-depleted stem cell transplant. This clonotype originated in a boy under two years old who had a stem cell transplant for SCID, so the T cells may come from the graft donor. CDR3 loop: CSATWDRRETQYF. CDR3 DNA sequence: TGCAGTGCCACCTGGGACAGGAGAGAGACCCAGTACTTC.